These 14 T cell receptor beta chains were all obtained from the same sample, sequenced in a study of blood T cell repertoires in COVID-19. Sequenced by immunoSEQ multiplex PCR; TCRdb stores in-frame clones only, minus some. In the table there are approximately 110,000 clones, 85% of which are singletons. The source material was peripheral blood. These receptors were collected from a human donor in a cohort sampled during active COVID-19.

The chain recombines TRBV6-6 with TRBJ2-1, with TRBD2 matching 14 bases. The CDR3 is 19 residues long. Germline V CDR1 and CDR2: MNHNY, SVGAGI (reference sequence). J was trimmed by 0 bases and V by 5 bases; bases with no gene match: 9. Here the CDR3 reads CASSPTSGGAKGSYNEQFF. The CDR3 DNA reads TGTGCCAGCAGTCCGACTAGCGGGGGGGCCAAGGGCTCCTACAATGAGCAGTTCTTC.

This sequence joins TRBV4-1 and TRBJ1-6; 8 bases map to TRBD1. V shed 1 base and J 5 bases; nucleotides not matched to a gene: 4. This CDR3 region has 16 residues. Germline V CDR1 and CDR2: MGHRA, YSYEKL. As DNA, the CDR3 is TGCGCCAGCAGCCAAGTCAGGGGGCAAAATAATTCACCCCTCCACTTT. Translation: CASSQVRGQNNSPLHF.

V and J are TRBV5-6 and TRBJ1-6; TRBD1 matches at 8 bases. V dropped 5 bases and J dropped 7; count of bases not matched to a gene: 8. CDR1 and CDR2 from the germline V gene are SGHDT and YYEEEE. CDR3 length equals 15 residues. The CDR3 reads CASSFSDRANSPLHF. As DNA, the CDR3 is TGTGCCAGCAGTTTTTCGGACAGGGCCAATTCACCCCTCCACTTT.

V usage is TRBV7-2 and J usage is TRBJ2-5; TRBD2 is a possible D gene (7 bases). The CDR3 totals 16 residues. From germline, CDR1 is SGHTA and CDR2 FQGNSA. V lost 1 base to trimming and J lost 2 bases, with 14 bases between them. This chain's CDR3 is CASSLGPGGGQETQYF. CDR3 DNA: TGTGCCAGCAGCTTAGGACCGGGGGGCGGGCAAGAGACCCAGTACTTC. Filled out from reference TRBV7-2 and TRBJ2-5, the complete variable domain reads GAGVSQSPSNKVTEKGKDVELRCDPISGHTALYWYRQSLGQGLEFLIYFQGNSAPDKSGLPSDRFSAERTGGSVSTLTIQRTQQEDSAVYLCASSLGPGGGQETQYFGPGTRLLVL.

V is TRBV28 and J is TRBJ2-2; D perhaps matches TRBD1 (6 bases). Germline V lookup: CDR1 MDHEN, CDR2 SYDVKM. V was clipped by 6 bases and J by 7 bases, with 15 bases between them. CDR3 size: 14 residues. CDR3 nucleotides: TGTGCCAGCAGGTGGGGGCGTTGGGGCGGGGAGCTGTTTTTT. Its protein is CASRWGRWGGELFF.

The genes are TRBV10-3 and TRBJ2-1; no clear D. V lost 0 bases, J lost 10 bases, and 7 bases lay in between. CDR3 length: 12 residues. Germline CDR1 and CDR2: ENHRY and SYGVKD. The CDR3 nucleotides read TGTGCCATCAGTGAGTCGAATGGCGAGCAGTTCTTC. Translated, it gives CAISESNGEQFF.

The V gene is TRBV10-1, the J gene TRBJ2-1; the D gene is possibly TRBD2 (6 bases). This CDR3 spans 14 amino acids. Trimming took 0 bases from V and 7 from J, leaving 10 bases between them. The V gene's germline CDR1 is WNHNN and CDR2 SYGVQD (reference sequence). The CDR3 loop is CASSESGGRNEQFF. The CDR3 bases are TGCGCCAGCAGTGAGTCGGGAGGTAGGAATGAGCAGTTCTTC.

This chain links TRBV9 with TRBJ2-7; D ambiguous. The germline V gene has CDR1 SGDLS and CDR2 YYNGEE. Trimming took off 0 bases at V and 1 base at J, with 11 bases between the two ends. The CDR3 is made up of 15 amino acids. CDR3 sequence: CASSVGYFDSYEQYF. In DNA, the CDR3 is TGTGCCAGCAGCGTAGGGTACTTTGATTCCTACGAGCAGTACTTC.

The chain uses TRBV7-2 and TRBJ2-7; TRBD1 agrees at 10 bases. The trim removed 0 bases at V and 2 bases at J, leaving 4 bases unmatched. This CDR3 has 16 amino acids. CDR1 and CDR2 (germline): SGHTA, FQGNSA. CDR3 sequence reads: CASSLASGQGAYEQYF. The CDR3 DNA is TGTGCCAGCAGCTTAGCGAGCGGACAGGGGGCCTACGAGCAGTACTTC.

The chain joins TRBV7-8 to TRBJ2-1; TRBD2 aligns across 9 bases. The V and J ends lost 7 bases and 7 bases, in that order; junction bases with no gene match: 11. Germline V gene lookup returns CDR1 SGHVS and CDR2 FQNEAQ. CDR3 length equals 15 residues. CDR3: CASIKLAGLLNEQFF. In DNA, the CDR3 is TGTGCCAGCATTAAGCTAGCGGGGTTACTAAATGAGCAGTTCTTC.

The rearrangement joins TRBV6-5 to TRBJ1-4; maybe TRBD1 (5 bases). CDR1 and CDR2 from the germline V gene are MNHEY and SVGAGI. CDR3 length: 14 amino acids. Trimming pared 2 bases from V and 7 bases from J, leaving 11 bases between. The CDR3 sequence: CASSYARRGEKLFF. The DNA for the CDR3 is TGTGCCAGCAGTTACGCTCGGAGGGGTGAAAAACTGTTTTTT.

The rearrangement links TRBV7-2 to TRBJ1-2, with D tentatively TRBD1 (6 bases). Trimming shortened V by 3 bases and J by 4 bases, and 12 bases separated the two germline ends. The CDR3 sequence is 14 residues long. Germline loops: CDR1 SGHTA, CDR2 FQGNSA. The CDR3 is CASSFLQGFYGYTF. CDR3 in DNA: TGTGCCAGCAGCTTCCTCCAGGGGTTCTATGGCTACACCTTC.

The rearrangement uses TRBV9 and TRBJ2-2; 7 bases map to TRBD1. CDR1 and CDR2 (germline): SGDLS, YYNGEE. The trim removed 4 bases at V and 6 bases at J, leaving 9 bases unmatched. The CDR3 spans 15 residues. CDR3 in DNA: TGTGCCAGCAGCCCCAAGGACAGGAGGTCCGGGGAGCTGTTTTTT. Translating gives CASSPKDRRSGELFF.

This clone turned up a few times. The V and J genes are TRBV3-1 (or the pseudogene TRBV3-2) and TRBJ1-1, with a possible D match to TRBD1 (5 bases). The V and J ends lost 0 bases and 3 bases respectively, with 11 bases between them. Germline V lookup: CDR1 LGHDT, CDR2 YNNKEL (reference sequence). The CDR3 length is 15 residues. CDR3: CASSQEVQQDTEAFF. CDR3 nucleotide sequence: TGTGCCAGCAGCCAAGAGGTCCAACAGGACACTGAAGCTTTCTTT.